This T cell receptor beta chain was sequenced in a study of shared clonotypes between healthy human individuals. Using immunoSEQ multiplex PCR, the repertoire was profiled, and TCRdb retains in-frame clones only, with some absent. This sample has some 2,100,000 clones, with 90% to 95% found just once. Between the trimmed V and J ends, which lost 1 base and 8 bases, there was a span of 24 bases. Germline assignment: CDR1 SEHNR and CDR2 FQNEAQ (reference sequence). There are 18 residues in the CDR3. Cells designated naive CD8 were CD45RO-negative and were positively selected for CCR7, with terminally differentiated effector memory CD45RA+ cells excluded.

V gene TRBV7-9 combines with J gene TRBJ2-1, with a possible D match to TRBD1 (5 bases). Material for sequencing was naive CD8+ T cells from PBMCs. This receptor was identified in a man younger than 30 in good health. Some clones in this sample may be carry-over from other donors' samples. The CDR3 DNA sequence: TGTGCCAGCAGCTTAGTGGGCCCGGGCAGGGCCCGTTGGGATGAGCAGTTCTTC. Translating it yields CASSLVGPGRARWDEQFF.